The 14 T cell receptor beta chains below come from one sample, sequenced in a study of T cell responses to AZD1222 COVID-19 vaccine. The repertoire was sequenced with immunoSEQ multiplex PCR; TCRdb's copy has only in-frame clones and lacks some. This sample has around 130,000 clones, with roughly 86% found just once. The starting material was peripheral blood, obtained 28 days after the second AZD1222 dose. These receptor sequences come from an adult who received the AZD1222 COVID-19 vaccine.

This chain uses TRBV2 with TRBJ2-6, with D perhaps TRBD1 (7 bases). Germline-derived CDR1 and CDR2 are SNHLY and FYNNEI. The CDR3 covers 16 residues. V lost 9 bases and J lost 4, with 19 bases in between. CDR3 residues: CASKGAGGQGANVLTF. The CDR3 nucleotides are TGTGCCAGTAAAGGGGCAGGGGGGCAAGGGGCCAACGTCCTGACTTTC.

V and J are TRBV6-5 and TRBJ2-5; D gene uncertain. Germline CDR1 MNHEY, CDR2 SVGAGI. The V and J ends lost 3 bases and 1 base respectively, with 9 bases between them. The CDR3 has 14 amino acids. The CDR3: CASSYGLGQETQYF. CDR3 nucleotides: TGTGCCAGCAGTTATGGTCTAGGCCAAGAGACCCAGTACTTC.

This clone was recorded a few times. The chain has TRBV19 and TRBJ2-5; D uncertain. This CDR3 has 12 amino acids. The germline V gene has CDR1 LNHDA and CDR2 SQIVND (reference sequence). Trimming shortened V by 5 bases and J by 3 bases, and 7 bases separated the two germline ends. CDR3 sequence (DNA): TGTGCCAGTAGTGCGACGGAAGAGACCCAGTACTTC. Translated, it gives CASSATEETQYF.

This rearrangement joins TRBV9 to TRBJ1-2; D possibly corresponds to TRBD1 (5 bases). In germline, CDR1 is SGDLS, CDR2 YYNGEE. The CDR3 loop spans 15 amino acids. V dropped 0 bases and J dropped 4 bases, with 13 bases sitting between them. As DNA, the CDR3 is TGTGCCAGCAGCGTAGCGGGGGTGTCTAGCTATGGCTACACCTTC. Its translation is CASSVAGVSSYGYTF.

V is TRBV9 and J is TRBJ1-2, with D perhaps TRBD1 (5 bases). The CDR3 extends over 16 amino acids. In germline, CDR1 is SGDLS, CDR2 YYNGEE. Trimming stripped 3 bases from V and 2 bases from J, with 17 bases between. CDR3 sequence (DNA): TGTGCCAGCAGCGCGCCCTCACCTAGGGGCAACTATGGCTACACCTTC. This gives the protein CASSAPSPRGNYGYTF.

The table lists this clone with a count of one. The chain has TRBV3-1 (or the pseudogene TRBV3-2) and TRBJ2-5, with 7 bases fitting TRBD2. Germline values: CDR1 LGHDT, CDR2 YNNKEL (reference sequence). V shed 5 bases and J 7 bases; nucleotides not matched to a gene: 13. The CDR3 loop spans 15 amino acids. CDR3 sequence: CASSSQRGRVWTQYF. In DNA, the CDR3 is TGTGCCAGCAGCTCCCAGCGGGGTCGGGTATGGACCCAGTACTTC.

This sequence joins TRBV19 and TRBJ2-7; D is possibly TRBD1 (6 bases). Germline V gene data show CDR1 as LNHDA and CDR2 as SQIVND (reference sequence). This CDR3 comprises 15 residues. The V and J ends lost 7 bases and 4 bases respectively, with 20 bases between them. The chain's CDR3 is CASTPGQQAPYEQYF. For the CDR3, the DNA is TGTGCCAGTACCCCTGGACAGCAAGCTCCTTACGAGCAGTACTTC.

This chain connects TRBV6-2 or TRBV6-3 to TRBJ1-5; no clear D. The V end was cut by 6 bases, the J end by 7 bases, with 13 bases between. The CDR3 is 13 amino acids. The germline V gene encodes CDR1 MNHEY and CDR2 SVGEGT. The DNA for the CDR3 is TGTGCCAGCAGCCGCTCGGTAGGGCAGCCCCAGCATTTT. The encoded protein is CASSRSVGQPQHF.

The J gene is TRBJ2-7, the V gene TRBV11-2, with 9 bases that match TRBD1. Germline V gene sequence: CDR1 SGHAT, CDR2 FQNNGV. The J segment lost 7 bases and the V segment lost 5 bases, leaving 12 bases of the junction unmatched. The CDR3 is made up of 15 amino acids. The CDR3 reads CASSARRDRAGEQYF. As DNA, the CDR3 is TGTGCCAGCAGCGCCCGCCGGGACAGGGCAGGAGAGCAGTACTTC. The full variable domain, with the rest looked up from reference TRBV11-2 and TRBJ2-7, is EAGVAQSPRYKIIEKRQSVAFWCNPISGHATLYWYQQILGQGPKLLIQFQNNGVVDDSQLPKDRFSAERLKGVDSTLKIQPAKLEDSAVYLCASSARRDRAGEQYFGPGTRLTVT.

Here the CDR3 reads CASRVSGTLGLAGELFF. In nucleotides, the CDR3 is TGTGCCAGCAGAGTCTCCGGGACACTGGGTTTGGCCGGGGAGCTGTTTTTT. The rearrangement joins TRBV27 to TRBJ2-2, with TRBD1 as a possible D gene (6 bases). V lost 6 bases to trimming and J lost 6 bases, with 23 bases between them. The CDR3 loop spans 17 amino acids. CDR1 and CDR2 from the germline V gene are MNHEY and SMNVEV (reference sequence).

The V and J genes are TRBV4-1 and TRBJ1-6; D not certain. CDR1 and CDR2 from the germline V gene are MGHRA and YSYEKL. Trimming shortened V by 1 base and J by 6 bases, and 16 bases separated the two germline ends. CDR3 length: 17 amino acids. The CDR3 nucleotides are TGCGCCAGCAGCCAAGGGGCCCCGAGAGGGTTTAATTCACCCCTCCACTTT. This encodes CASSQGAPRGFNSPLHF.

The J gene is TRBJ2-2, the V gene TRBV7-3, with D hard to call. Trimming removed 4 bases from V and 8 bases from J, with 8 bases in between. Germline assignment: CDR1 SGHTA and CDR2 FQGTGA. The CDR3 extends over 12 amino acids. The CDR3 DNA is TGTGCCAGCAGCTCCACGTTTGGGGAGCTGTTTTTT. It encodes CASSSTFGELFF.

The J gene is TRBJ2-7, the V gene TRBV3-1 (or the pseudogene TRBV3-2); a possible D gene is TRBD2 (5 bases). The CDR3 is made up of 13 amino acids. V lost 2 bases to trimming and J lost 4 bases, with 9 bases between them. Germline loops: CDR1 LGHDT, CDR2 YNNKEL (reference sequence). CDR3 residues: CASSQTRGYEQYF. The DNA of the CDR3 is TGTGCCAGCAGCCAAACTCGGGGTTACGAGCAGTACTTC.

This clone was recorded only once. This chain connects TRBV5-5 to TRBJ1-6; D is unclear. Germline assignment: CDR1 SGHKS and CDR2 YYEKEE (reference sequence). Trimming stripped 2 bases from V and 9 bases from J, with 6 bases between. This CDR3 contains 12 residues. For the CDR3, the DNA is TGTGCCAGCAGCTTAGTAGGTTCACCCCTCCACTTT. Its protein product is CASSLVGSPLHF.